Below, 12 T cell receptor beta chains from the same sample are listed, as sequenced in a study of shared clonotypes between healthy human individuals. Sequencing was performed with immunoSEQ multiplex PCR; in TCRdb, only in-frame clones are kept and a portion is missing. The data hold more than 400,000 clones, with 65% to 85% observed a single time. The sample consisted of PBMCs. These TCRs come from a woman in her 40s in good health. Some clones in this sample may be carry-over from other donors' samples.

This clone turned up a few times. This chain connects TRBV5-1 to TRBJ1-5; the D is unclear. CDR1 and CDR2 (germline): SGHRS, YFSETQ. V lost 0 bases and J lost 4, with 11 bases in between. This CDR3 spans 15 amino acids. The CDR3 DNA follows: TGCGCCAGCAGCTTGGCGGGGAGTAGGAATCAGCCCCAGCATTTT. Translated: CASSLAGSRNQPQHF.

In the case of this clone: A much larger clone differs by one base, so this may be a read error. The chain combines TRBV5-1 with TRBJ2-7, with 11 bases that match TRBD2. V lost 5 bases to trimming and J lost 0 bases; unmatched junction nucleotides: 19. CDR1 is SGHRS and CDR2 is YFSETQ in the germline V gene. The length of the CDR3 is 20 residues. The CDR3 nucleotides are TGCGCCAGCAGATACCTACCAACTAGCGGGAGTGGTGCCCTCTCCTACGAGCAGTACTTC. Translating it yields CASRYLPTSGSGALSYEQYF.

The V and J genes are TRBV21-1 and TRBJ2-4; the table names TRBD2, a call not compared with the DNA. TRBV21-1 is tagged as a pseudogene. The CDR3 is 15 residues long. Here the CDR3 DNA reads TGTGCCAGCAGCAAAACCTACCCGTCCAAAAACATTCAGTACTTC. This gives the protein CASSKTYPSKNIQYF.

The rearrangement joins TRBV5-1 to TRBJ2-3, with 8 positions matching TRBD2. Losses at the gene ends were 2 bases for V and 4 bases for J; bases not matched to a gene: 9. Germline CDR1 and CDR2: SGHRS and YFSETQ. There are 16 residues in the CDR3. The CDR3 region is CASSFTGGPEADTQYF. The CDR3 nucleotides are TGCGCCAGCAGCTTCACGGGAGGGCCGGAGGCAGATACGCAGTATTTT.

CDR3 amino acids: CASSTGYSGNTIYF. The DNA for the CDR3 is TGTGCCAGTAGCACAGGCTACTCTGGAAACACCATATATTTT. The chain couples TRBV19 to TRBJ1-3; the D gene is possibly TRBD1 (5 bases). Germline CDR1 is LNHDA and CDR2 is SQIVND (reference sequence). Trimming took off 6 bases at V and 0 bases at J, with 9 bases between the two ends. The CDR3 consists of 14 residues.

About this clone: This likely came from a read error, as a far larger clone is one base away. Distinct nucleotide sequences in the sample also encode this CDR3. In DNA, the CDR3 is TGCGCCAGCAGTCTCAGGGGGGAGACAGTAGGCAATCAGCCCCAGCATTTT. It yields the protein CASSLRGETVGNQPQHF. The chain carries TRBV28 and TRBJ1-5, with 7 bases identical to TRBD1. The V gene's germline CDR1 is MDHEN and CDR2 SYDVKM. The CDR3 is 17 residues long.

Worth noting for this clone: One base separates it from a far larger clone, so it is likely a read error. As the CDR3 is not closed by the conserved phenylalanine or tryptophan, this likely results from a read error. The CDR3 bases are TGTGCCAGCAGCCCGGGCGGACTAGCGGGAGTCTACGAGCAGTACTCC. It encodes CASSPGGLAGVYEQYS. This chain connects TRBV5-4 to TRBJ2-7; TRBD2 matches 13 bases. The germline V gene encodes CDR1 SGHNT and CDR2 YYREEE (reference sequence). The CDR3 contains 16 residues. The junction had 7 bases not matched to a gene; V was cut back by 4 bases and J by 3 bases.

This chain connects TRBV29-1 to TRBJ1-1, with D hard to call. The CDR3 has 12 residues. The V end lost 3 bases, the J end lost 4 bases, and 9 bases lay between the germline ends. Germline CDR1 SQVTM, CDR2 ANQGSEA. The CDR3 DNA sequence: TGCAGCGTTGACGGGCGGGCCACTGAAGCTTTCTTT. Its protein is CSVDGRATEAFF.

On this clone: The likely explanation is a read error, given a far larger clone one base away. Other DNA sequences within the sample encode an identical CDR3. The gene calls are TRBV30 and TRBJ2-7, with 9 bases fitting TRBD2. Germline-derived CDR1 and CDR2 are GTSNPN and SVGIG (reference sequence). Trimming cost V 0 bases and J 3 bases; bases outside gene matches: 6. The CDR3 sequence is 15 residues long. CDR3 DNA sequence: TGTGCCTGGAGTGTGCGGCGGGAGGGCTTCTACGAGCAGTACTTC. Its translation: CAWSVRREGFYEQYF.

Notes on this clone: A far larger clone is one nucleotide away, so this likely arose from a read error. Additional DNA sequences in this sample encode the identical CDR3. V usage is TRBV11-3 and J usage is TRBJ2-2; D not certain. Germline loops: CDR1 SGHNT, CDR2 YENEEA. This CDR3 has 14 residues. Deletions cut 1 base from V and 8 bases from J, with 11 bases between. In DNA form, the CDR3 reads TGTGCCAGCAGCTTAGTGTGGAGCACAGGGGAGCTGTTTTTT. Protein sequence: CASSLVWSTGELFF.

This chain uses TRBV7-9 with TRBJ2-5; 14 bases agree with TRBD2. V gave up 5 bases and J gave up 3 bases; unmatched junction bases: 8. This CDR3 comprises 17 residues. Germline V gene lookup returns CDR1 SEHNR and CDR2 FQNEAQ (reference sequence). The CDR3 spells CASSPRLAGGMEETQYF. Here the CDR3 DNA reads TGTGCCAGCAGCCCGCGACTAGCGGGAGGGATGGAAGAGACCCAGTACTTC. Filled out from reference TRBV7-9 and TRBJ2-5, the complete variable domain reads DTGVSQNPRHKITKRGQNVTFRCDPISEHNRLYWYRQTLGQGPEFLTYFQNEAQLEKSRLLSDRFSAERPKGSFSTLEIQRTEQGDSAMYLCASSPRLAGGMEETQYFGPGTRLLVL.

This clone occurred once. This chain uses TRBV27 with TRBJ2-3; possible D gene TRBD1, 6 bases. The CDR3 has 18 residues. CDR1 and CDR2 from the germline V gene are MNHEY and SMNVEV (reference sequence). V was shortened by 4 bases and J by 10 bases, with 30 bases between the two germline ends. The CDR3 region is CASSSTWSSTGYTGPQYF. The CDR3, as DNA: TGTGCCAGCAGTTCCACTTGGTCCTCGACCGGATATACAGGGCCGCAGTATTTT.